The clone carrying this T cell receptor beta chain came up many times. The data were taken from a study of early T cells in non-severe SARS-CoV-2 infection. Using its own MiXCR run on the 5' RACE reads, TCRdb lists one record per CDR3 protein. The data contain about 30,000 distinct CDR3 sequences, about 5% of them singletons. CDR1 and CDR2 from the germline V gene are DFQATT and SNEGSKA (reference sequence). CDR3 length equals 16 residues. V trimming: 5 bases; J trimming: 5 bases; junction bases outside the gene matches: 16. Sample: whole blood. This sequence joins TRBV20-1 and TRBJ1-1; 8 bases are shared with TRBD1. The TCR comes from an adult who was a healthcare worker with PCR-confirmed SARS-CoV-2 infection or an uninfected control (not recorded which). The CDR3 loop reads CSAFPSGTGILTEAFF. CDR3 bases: TGCAGTGCTTTCCCCTCCGGGACAGGTATTCTAACTGAAGCTTTCTTT.